The 32 T cell receptor beta chains below come from one sample, sequenced in a study of blood T cell repertoires in COVID-19 (dated by TCRdb to between 2020 and 2021). Libraries were built with the immunoSEQ multiplex PCR assay. TCRdb provides this immuneACCESS table in a form limited to in-frame rearrangements. Some clones are lacking; in checked studies, under half of them reflect an unresolved V gene, and why the rest are absent is not known. A total of approximately 530,000 clones appear in this sample, roughly 91% of them only once. 7.8% of the sample goes to the ten largest clones. Source material: peripheral blood. The receptors stem from a woman aged 45-65 years with COVID-19, enrolled during active disease.

This chain joins TRBV25-1 and TRBJ2-6; D might be TRBD1 (5 bases). Germline V lookup: CDR1 MGHDK, CDR2 SYGVNS. V gave up 4 bases and J gave up 0 bases, with 10 bases separating them. This CDR3 has 16 residues. This CDR3 is CASSAWGLSGANVLTF. The CDR3 nucleotides read TGTGCCAGCAGTGCGTGGGGCCTCTCTGGGGCCAACGTCCTGACTTTC.

The rearrangement joins TRBV2 to TRBJ1-1; TRBD1 is a possible D gene (6 bases). Germline V lookup: CDR1 SNHLY, CDR2 FYNNEI. This CDR3 comprises 13 residues. With 11 bases removed from V and 2 bases from J, the gap between germline ends came to 15 bases. CDR3 sequence reads: CAGQRTANTEAFF. The CDR3 bases are TGTGCCGGCCAGAGGACAGCCAACACTGAAGCTTTCTTT.

This chain connects TRBV2 to TRBJ1-2, with TRBD1 identical over 10 bases. The CDR3 has 13 residues. Germline V gene lookup returns CDR1 SNHLY and CDR2 FYNNEI. The J segment lost 6 bases and the V segment lost 6 bases, leaving 4 bases of the junction unmatched. Here the CDR3 reads CASRVDRGHGYTF. The DNA of the CDR3 is TGTGCCAGCAGGGTTGACAGGGGGCATGGCTACACCTTC.

The chain links TRBV27 to TRBJ2-5, with 7 bases identical to TRBD1. Looked up from germline, CDR1 is MNHEY and CDR2 is SMNVEV (reference sequence). The CDR3 consists of 15 residues. J gave up 4 bases and V 6 bases, and 11 bases lay outside the gene matches. CDR3 loop: CASSPGDSDIETQYF. CDR3 DNA: TGTGCCAGCAGCCCCGGGGACAGTGATATAGAGACCCAGTACTTC.

V and J are TRBV7-9 and TRBJ1-2; 9 bases match TRBD1. The CDR3 totals 17 residues. Trimming took 0 bases from V and 1 from J; bases not matched to a gene: 6. Germline CDR1 is SEHNR and CDR2 is FQNEAQ (reference sequence). This chain's CDR3 is CASSLASGQGDNYGYTF. The CDR3 nucleotides are TGTGCCAGCAGCTTAGCGTCGGGACAGGGTGATAACTATGGCTACACCTTC.

V usage is TRBV4-1 and J usage is TRBJ2-5, with D perhaps matching TRBD2 (7 bases). V was shortened by 5 bases and J by 1 base, with 20 bases between the two germline ends. The length of the CDR3 is 17 residues. The germline gives CDR1 MGHRA, CDR2 YSYEKL. CDR3 nucleotides: TGCGCCAGCAGCTTCGAGGGGAGGCGGGGGCCCCAAGAGACCCAGTACTTC. It specifies CASSFEGRRGPQETQYF.

This clone was recorded a few times. The rearrangement links TRBV28 to TRBJ1-5; the match to TRBD1 covers 9 bases. The germline V gene encodes CDR1 MDHEN and CDR2 SYDVKM. J lost 8 bases, V lost 4 bases, and 6 bases had no gene match. The CDR3 length is 14 residues. DNA for the CDR3: TGTGCCAGCAGTTCCCGGGACAGGGCGAAGCCCCAGCATTTT. This translates into CASSSRDRAKPQHF.

The sample holds one count of this clone. The V and J genes are TRBV19 and TRBJ2-1, with D possibly matching TRBD2 (5 bases). Germline loops: CDR1 LNHDA, CDR2 SQIVND (reference sequence). The CDR3 spans 12 residues. V lost 3 bases to trimming and J lost 8 bases, with 8 bases between them. The DNA for the CDR3 is TGTGCCAGTAGTATGGGGAGTTATGAGCAGTTCTTC. Translating gives CASSMGSYEQFF. The variable domain in full, completed from reference TRBV19 and TRBJ2-1, reads DGGITQSPKYLFRKEGQNVTLSCEQNLNHDAMYWYRQDPGQGLRLIYYSQIVNDFQKGDIAEGYSVSREKKESFPLTVTSAQKNPTAFYLCASSMGSYEQFFGPGTRLTVL.

This chain uses TRBV3-1 (or the pseudogene TRBV3-2) with TRBJ1-2, with D uncertain. V lost 8 bases, J lost 5 bases, and 24 bases lay in between. This CDR3 region has 16 residues. CDR1 is LGHDT, CDR2 YNNKEL, per germline (reference sequence). The CDR3 here is CASVTLFGGNVYGYTF. Written as DNA, the CDR3 is TGTGCCAGCGTTACACTCTTCGGAGGGAATGTATATGGCTACACCTTC.

This chain uses TRBV28 with TRBJ1-2; tentatively, D is TRBD1 (6 bases). Per germline, CDR1 MDHEN and CDR2 SYDVKM. This CDR3 is 16 amino acids long. V was trimmed by 6 bases and J by 6 bases, leaving 23 bases between them. CDR3 sequence: CASSPPGRTAHNGYTF. The CDR3 nucleotides read TGTGCCAGCAGCCCACCTGGAAGGACAGCCCATAATGGCTACACCTTC.

The chain combines TRBV9 with TRBJ2-7, with D possibly matching TRBD2 (7 bases). The CDR3 has 15 amino acids. CDR1 SGDLS and CDR2 YYNGEE come from the germline V gene. V lost 5 bases and J lost 0, with 15 bases in between. The CDR3 reads CASRGRGRSSYEQYF. The CDR3 DNA reads as TGTGCCAGCAGGGGGAGGGGGAGGAGCTCCTACGAGCAGTACTTC.

The chain joins TRBV5-1 to TRBJ1-5; 11 nucleotides agree with TRBD1. The V and J ends lost 4 bases and 7 bases, in that order; junction bases with no gene match: 7. Germline loops: CDR1 SGHRS, CDR2 YFSETQ. The CDR3 has 15 amino acids. DNA of the CDR3: TGCGCCAGCAGCCCCGGACAGGGGGCCGAGCAGCCCCAGCATTTT. Translated, it gives CASSPGQGAEQPQHF.

The chain has TRBV30 and TRBJ1-4; no firm D call. V lost 1 base and J 5 bases, leaving 11 bases between the germline ends. CDR3 length equals 14 residues. Looked up from germline, CDR1 is GTSNPN and CDR2 is SVGIG (reference sequence). In DNA, the CDR3 is TGTGCCTGGAGTGGTCGTGGGCTAAATGAAAAACTGTTTTTT. Translated: CAWSGRGLNEKLFF.

The chain employs TRBV28 and TRBJ1-2, with 7 bases aligning to TRBD1. Germline values: CDR1 MDHEN, CDR2 SYDVKM. The junction had 9 bases not matched to a gene; V was cut back by 1 base and J by 10 bases. The CDR3 extends over 14 amino acids. CDR3 bases: TGTGCCAGCAGTTTATACGAGGAGACAGGGCTCTACACCTTC. This translates into CASSLYEETGLYTF.

As to this clone: Other DNA sequences in the sample encode the same CDR3. This chain's CDR3 is CASSSQGYGYTF. CDR3 in DNA: TGTGCCAGCAGCTCTCAGGGGTATGGCTACACCTTC. The genes are TRBV7-9 and TRBJ1-2; TRBD1 is a possible D gene (6 bases). The CDR3 totals 12 residues. Germline V gene sequence: CDR1 SEHNR, CDR2 FQNEAQ (reference sequence). V dropped 4 bases and J dropped 5 bases, with 8 bases sitting between them.

Points on this clone: The sample carries other DNA sequences with the same CDR3. The rearrangement links TRBV9 to TRBJ2-5, with TRBD2 matching over 12 bases. This CDR3 has 15 amino acids. Trimming cost V 0 bases and J 5 bases; bases outside gene matches: 2. Germline CDR1 SGDLS, CDR2 YYNGEE. The CDR3 DNA reads as TGTGCCAGCAGCGTAGGACTAGCGGGGGTGGAGACCCAGTACTTC. Residues: CASSVGLAGVETQYF.

The chain couples TRBV20-1 to TRBJ2-1; 9 bases are shared with TRBD2. Germline V gene lookup returns CDR1 DFQATT and CDR2 SNEGSKA (reference sequence). With V trimmed by 3 bases and J by 4 bases, 4 bases remained unmatched. This CDR3 is built from 14 residues. The CDR3 protein is CSASSGGQYNEQFF. Written as DNA, the CDR3 is TGCAGTGCTAGTAGCGGGGGCCAATACAATGAGCAGTTCTTC.

The CDR3 DNA reads TGTGCTAGTGGTTTGGCCCTCCTTAGCCAATCACAAGAGACCCAGTACTTC. It specifies CASGLALLSQSQETQYF. This chain joins TRBV12-5 and TRBJ2-5; D is unresolved. CDR3 length: 17 residues. Germline values: CDR1 LGHNT, CDR2 FRNRAP. Trimming left V 1 base short and J 2 bases short, with 17 bases between.

This chain joins TRBV9 and TRBJ1-1; 7 bases are shared with TRBD1. Germline CDR1 and CDR2: SGDLS and YYNGEE. The CDR3 loop spans 13 amino acids. The V and J ends lost 5 bases and 5 bases, in that order; junction bases with no gene match: 6. The CDR3 DNA follows: TGTGCCAGCAGTCCCGCCAGGGGGACTGAAGCTTTCTTT. It translates to CASSPARGTEAFF. The whole variable domain, remainder taken from reference TRBV9 and TRBJ1-1, is DSGVTQTPKHLITATGQRVTLRCSPRSGDLSVYWYQQSLDQGLQFLIQYYNGEERAKGNILERFSAQQFPDLHSELNLSSLELGDSALYFCASSPARGTEAFFGQGTRLTVV.

The V call is TRBV5-1, the J call TRBJ2-7; TRBD1 matches 9 bases. Germline V gives CDR1 SGHRS, CDR2 YFSETQ. With 2 bases clipped from V and 5 bases from J, the junction kept 5 bases outside the gene matches. This CDR3 contains 14 residues. CDR3 coding DNA: TGCGCCAGCAGCTTAAGGACAGGGGTGCACGAGCAGTACTTC. As protein: CASSLRTGVHEQYF.

The CDR3 is CASSHIAADRVGQYF. CDR3 nucleotides: TGTGCCAGCAGCCACATCGCCGCGGACAGGGTGGGTCAGTACTTC. The chain joins TRBV14 to TRBJ2-4; TRBD1 matches at 8 bases. V shed 3 bases and J 12 bases; nucleotides not matched to a gene: 13. The CDR3 runs 15 residues. The germline CDR1 and CDR2 sequences are SGHDN and FVKESK.

The chain combines TRBV3-1 (or the pseudogene TRBV3-2) with TRBJ2-1; possible D gene TRBD2, 6 bases. V lost 1 base and J 10 bases, leaving 11 bases between the germline ends. The CDR3 covers 13 residues. In germline, CDR1 is LGHDT, CDR2 YNNKEL (reference sequence). In DNA form, the CDR3 reads TGTGCCAGCAGCCAAGGGCGGGGCGGGGAGCAGTTCTTC. Residues: CASSQGRGGEQFF.

The V gene is TRBV21-1, the J gene TRBJ2-5; TRBD1, the D gene given by the table, was not confirmed from the DNA. TRBV21-1 is shown as a pseudogene. This CDR3 has 9 amino acids. CDR3 DNA: TGTGCCAGCGCAGGGACCCAGTACTTC. Its translation: CASAGTQYF.

V gene TRBV18 combines with J gene TRBJ1-5; D gene uncertain. V was clipped by 1 base and J by 3 bases, with 13 bases between them. The CDR3 totals 16 residues. CDR1 KGHSH and CDR2 LQKENI come from the germline V gene. This CDR3 reads CASSPREGVDNQPQHF. In DNA, the CDR3 is TGTGCCAGCTCACCACGCGAGGGAGTAGACAATCAGCCCCAGCATTTT.

The V and J genes are TRBV9 and TRBJ2-7; 9 bases are a match to TRBD1. This CDR3 has 14 amino acids. V trimming: 2 bases; J trimming: 5 bases; junction bases outside the gene matches: 5. Germline V lookup: CDR1 SGDLS, CDR2 YYNGEE. CDR3 sequence reads: CASSVGTGRDEQYF. The CDR3 bases are TGTGCCAGCAGCGTTGGGACAGGGAGAGACGAGCAGTACTTC. The complete variable domain, with remaining parts taken from reference TRBV9 and TRBJ2-7, reads DSGVTQTPKHLITATGQRVTLRCSPRSGDLSVYWYQQSLDQGLQFLIQYYNGEERAKGNILERFSAQQFPDLHSELNLSSLELGDSALYFCASSVGTGRDEQYFGPGTRLTVT.

V usage is TRBV11-2 and J usage is TRBJ2-2; D remains unclear. The length of the CDR3 is 17 residues. Germline loops: CDR1 SGHAT, CDR2 FQNNGV. The germline V and J ends were trimmed by 1 base and 0 bases, with 12 bases remaining between them. CDR3: CASSLAPRGPNTGELFF. CDR3 DNA sequence: TGTGCCAGCAGCTTAGCCCCACGCGGCCCGAACACCGGGGAGCTGTTTTTT. Combining the CDR3 with reference TRBV11-2 and TRBJ2-2 gives the whole variable domain EAGVAQSPRYKIIEKRQSVAFWCNPISGHATLYWYQQILGQGPKLLIQFQNNGVVDDSQLPKDRFSAERLKGVDSTLKIQPAKLEDSAVYLCASSLAPRGPNTGELFFGEGSRLTVL.

V and J are TRBV6-5 and TRBJ2-3, with TRBD1 identical over 9 bases. The germline CDR1 and CDR2 sequences are MNHEY and SVGAGI. This CDR3 is built from 15 residues. V shed 5 bases, J shed 2 bases, and the junction held 5 bases outside the gene matches. The CDR3 region has the DNA TGTGCCAGCAGTACCGGGACAGGGTACACAGATACGCAGTATTTT. Its translation is CASSTGTGYTDTQYF.

The chain has TRBV5-3 and TRBJ1-3; possible D gene TRBD1, 6 bases. TRBV5-3 is identified as an open reading frame with a role that is uncertain. The CDR3 covers 15 residues. Between the trimmed V and J ends, which lost 0 bases and 2 bases, there was a span of 9 bases. CDR3: CARSLVYRAGNTIYF. The CDR3 region has the DNA TGTGCCAGAAGCTTGGTTTACAGGGCTGGAAACACCATATATTTT.

The chain is built from TRBV3-1 (or the pseudogene TRBV3-2) and TRBJ2-2; 9 nucleotides agree with TRBD1. The CDR3 length is 16 residues. V was clipped by 3 bases and J by 4 bases; unmatched bases: 6. Germline CDR1 reads LGHDT; CDR2 reads YNNKEL (reference sequence). The CDR3 DNA reads TGTGCCAGCAGCCAGCGACAGGGGGACGGCACCGGGGAGCTGTTTTTT. Protein sequence: CASSQRQGDGTGELFF.

The V call is TRBV28, the J call TRBJ1-6, with D maybe TRBD1 (6 bases). CDR3 length: 16 residues. V lost 1 base to trimming and J lost 5 bases, with 12 bases between them. Germline CDR1 is MDHEN and CDR2 is SYDVKM. The CDR3 is CASSLFLQGNNSPLHF. Written as DNA, the CDR3 is TGTGCCAGCAGTTTATTCCTCCAGGGGAATAATTCACCCCTCCACTTT.

The genes are TRBV18 and TRBJ2-7; D is undetermined. Trimming removed 0 bases at V and 6 bases at J, with 9 bases between. In germline, CDR1 is KGHSH, CDR2 LQKENI. This CDR3 is 13 amino acids long. CDR3 amino acids: CASSPPSRIEQYF. The CDR3 DNA reads as TGTGCCAGCTCACCACCTAGCCGTATCGAGCAGTACTTC.

The chain links TRBV5-6 to TRBJ2-5, with D perhaps TRBD2 (6 bases). Trimming shortened V by 0 bases and J by 5 bases, and 14 bases separated the two germline ends. The CDR3 extends over 15 amino acids. The germline V gene has CDR1 SGHDT and CDR2 YYEEEE. CDR3 sequence reads: CASSLVRGGGETQYF. The CDR3 DNA follows: TGTGCCAGCAGCTTGGTACGGGGAGGAGGTGAGACCCAGTACTTC.